This T cell receptor beta chain comes out of a study of a mutant IDH1 vaccine in newly diagnosed glioma (dated by TCRdb to about 2021). With respect to the entire study: Patients received eight vaccinations in weeks 1, 3, 5, 7, 11, 15, 19 and 23, corresponding to visits V03 through V10. In the chemotherapy-containing groups, vaccination started alongside temozolomide cycles, whereas in patients who had radiotherapy alone it started 4-6 weeks after radiotherapy. Of the 32 patients who were treated, about 62% were male and about 40% were female, and the mean age was around 40 years. Before enrollment, patients had received standard therapy of radiotherapy alone, temozolomide alone, or radiochemotherapy with temozolomide; most received the combination. Peripheral blood was collected at six visits: V03 (baseline), V05, V07, V10, V12 and V13. Longitudinal TCRB deep sequencing was done for 25 treated patients, wherever samples were available for exploratory analyses.

Library preparation used the immunoSEQ multiplex PCR assay. Rearranged TCR beta chain sequences were amplified with the hsTCRB Kit following the manufacturer's protocol. Sequencing of TCRB libraries was carried out on an Illumina MiSeq. In the authors' own workflow: Demultiplexing, trimming and gene mapping were performed with the kit vendor's proprietary platform. Held by TCRdb, this immuneACCESS table contains in-frame sequences only and omits some clones. Under half of the omission traces to an unresolved V gene where checked; the cause of the rest is unknown. The DNA was the basis for D and trimming; V, J and clone size are from that table. Across this sample there are over 35,000 clones, with roughly 76% seen only once. In total, the top ten clones hold 4% to 6% of the sample. The time point label of this sample denotes: week 23, last vaccination. A 20-mer mutant IDH1 peptide at 300 micrograms in Montanide made up each vaccine dose, which was injected subcutaneously together with topical imiquimod. All donors had newly diagnosed IDH1-mutant astrocytomas of WHO grade 3 or 4 that showed loss of nuclear ATRX. The samples were drawn from NOA16, a multicentre, single-arm, open-label phase I trial in Germany that tested a mutant IDH1 peptide vaccine in humans for the first time. The DNeasy Blood and Tissue Kit was used to extract genomic DNA from EDTA blood for TCRB sequencing.

In the germline V gene, CDR1 corresponds to ENHRY and CDR2 to SYGVKD. The CDR3 goes from the cysteine to the phenylalanine over 14 residues. Only CDR3 DNA remains: 42 bases, in frame from the first base. Paper-wide results and their limitations: PBMC samples for TCRB deep sequencing were selected based on availability. Immune responses induced by the vaccine were seen in around 93% of patients across multiple MHC alleles. The authors stated that sample limitations prevented analyses of patient blood samples from being reproduced. Changes in the top peripheral T cell clonotypes picked up by TCRB sequencing did not appear to be linked to pseudoprogression.

As to this clone: Its antigen has not been determined. No clone much larger than this one lies a single base away; base qualities are absent.

This chain is built from TRBV10-3 and TRBJ2-5; 10 of the junction bases match TRBD2. Judging by the DNA end, TRBJ2-7 fits better; the J call may be wrong. The sequenced sample was PBMCs, obtained from a glioma patient whose treatment included an IDH1 peptide vaccine. This clonotype was sampled from a middle-aged man with glioma. The CDR3 here reads CAIRAGGDSYEQYF. The DNA sequence is as follows: TGTGCCATCAGAGCGGGAGGGGACTCCTACGAGCAGTACTTC.